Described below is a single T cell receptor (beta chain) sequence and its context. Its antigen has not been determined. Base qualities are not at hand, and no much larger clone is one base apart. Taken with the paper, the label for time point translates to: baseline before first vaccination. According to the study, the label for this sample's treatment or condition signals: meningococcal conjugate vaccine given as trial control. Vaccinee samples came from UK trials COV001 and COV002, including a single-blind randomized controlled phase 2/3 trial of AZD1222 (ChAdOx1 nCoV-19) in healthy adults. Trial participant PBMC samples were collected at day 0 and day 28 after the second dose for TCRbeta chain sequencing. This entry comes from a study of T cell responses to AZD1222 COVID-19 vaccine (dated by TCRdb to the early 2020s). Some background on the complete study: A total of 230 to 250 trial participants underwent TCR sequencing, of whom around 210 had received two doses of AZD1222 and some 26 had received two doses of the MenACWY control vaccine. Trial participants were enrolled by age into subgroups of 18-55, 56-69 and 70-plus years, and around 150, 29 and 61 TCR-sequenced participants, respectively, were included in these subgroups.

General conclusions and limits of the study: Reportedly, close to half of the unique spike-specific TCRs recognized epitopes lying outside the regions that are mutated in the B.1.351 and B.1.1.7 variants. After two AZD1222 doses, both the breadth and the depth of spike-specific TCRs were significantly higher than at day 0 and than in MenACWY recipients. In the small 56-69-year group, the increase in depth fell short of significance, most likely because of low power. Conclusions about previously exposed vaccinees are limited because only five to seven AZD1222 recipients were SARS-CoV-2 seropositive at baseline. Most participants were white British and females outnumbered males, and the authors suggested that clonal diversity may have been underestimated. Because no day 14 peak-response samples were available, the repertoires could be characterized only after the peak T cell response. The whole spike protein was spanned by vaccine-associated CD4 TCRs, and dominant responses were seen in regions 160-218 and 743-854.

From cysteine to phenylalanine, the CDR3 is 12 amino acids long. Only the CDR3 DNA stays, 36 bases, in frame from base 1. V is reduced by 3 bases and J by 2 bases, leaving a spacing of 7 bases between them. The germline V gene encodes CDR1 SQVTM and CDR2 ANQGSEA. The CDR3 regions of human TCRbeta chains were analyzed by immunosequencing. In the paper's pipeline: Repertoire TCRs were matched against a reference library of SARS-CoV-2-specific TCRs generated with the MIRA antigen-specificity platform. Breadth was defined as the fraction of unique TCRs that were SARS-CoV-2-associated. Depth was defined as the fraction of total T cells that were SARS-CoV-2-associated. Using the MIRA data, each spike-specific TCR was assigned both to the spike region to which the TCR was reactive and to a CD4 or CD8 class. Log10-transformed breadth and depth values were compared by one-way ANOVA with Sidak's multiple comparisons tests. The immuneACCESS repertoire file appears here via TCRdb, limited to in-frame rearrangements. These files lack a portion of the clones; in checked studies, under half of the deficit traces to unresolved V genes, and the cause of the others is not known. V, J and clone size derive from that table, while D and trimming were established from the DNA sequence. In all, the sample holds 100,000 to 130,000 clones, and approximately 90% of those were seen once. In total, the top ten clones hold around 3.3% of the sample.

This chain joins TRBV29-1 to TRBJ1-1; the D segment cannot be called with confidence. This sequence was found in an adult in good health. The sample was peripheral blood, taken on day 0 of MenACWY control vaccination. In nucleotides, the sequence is TGCAGCGTTGATCGGTCTAACACTGAAGCTTTCTTT. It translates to CSVDRSNTEAFF.